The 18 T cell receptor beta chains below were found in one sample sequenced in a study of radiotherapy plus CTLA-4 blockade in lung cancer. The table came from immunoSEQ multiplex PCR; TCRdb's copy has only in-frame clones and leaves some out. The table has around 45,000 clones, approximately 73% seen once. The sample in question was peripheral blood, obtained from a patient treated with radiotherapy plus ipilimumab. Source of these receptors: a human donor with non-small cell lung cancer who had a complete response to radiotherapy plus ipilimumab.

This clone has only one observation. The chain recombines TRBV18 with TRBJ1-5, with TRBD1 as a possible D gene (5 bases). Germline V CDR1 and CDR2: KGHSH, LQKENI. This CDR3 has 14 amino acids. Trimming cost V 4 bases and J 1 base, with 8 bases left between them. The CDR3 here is CASSQGLSNQPQHF. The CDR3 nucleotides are TGTGCCAGCTCACAGGGGCTAAGCAATCAGCCCCAGCATTTT.

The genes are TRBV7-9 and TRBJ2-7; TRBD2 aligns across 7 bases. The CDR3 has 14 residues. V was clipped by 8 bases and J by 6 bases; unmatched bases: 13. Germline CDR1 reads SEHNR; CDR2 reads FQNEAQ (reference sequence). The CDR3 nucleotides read TGTGCCAGCGAGACGACTAGCCGCAGCAGCGAGCAGTACTTC. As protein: CASETTSRSSEQYF. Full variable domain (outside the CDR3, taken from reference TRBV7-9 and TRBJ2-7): DTGVSQNPRHKITKRGQNVTFRCDPISEHNRLYWYRQTLGQGPEFLTYFQNEAQLEKSRLLSDRFSAERPKGSFSTLEIQRTEQGDSAMYLCASETTSRSSEQYFGPGTRLTVT.

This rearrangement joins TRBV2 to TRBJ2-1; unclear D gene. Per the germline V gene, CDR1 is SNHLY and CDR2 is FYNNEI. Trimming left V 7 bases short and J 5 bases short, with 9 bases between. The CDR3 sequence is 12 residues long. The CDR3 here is CASTLLNNEQFF. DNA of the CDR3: TGTGCCAGCACTTTACTAAACAATGAGCAGTTCTTC.

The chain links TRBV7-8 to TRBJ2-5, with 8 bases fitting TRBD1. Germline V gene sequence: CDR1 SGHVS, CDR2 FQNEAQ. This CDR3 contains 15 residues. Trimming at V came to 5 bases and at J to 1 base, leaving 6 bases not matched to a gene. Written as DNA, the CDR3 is TGTGCCAGCAGCCCAGGGGGCGCCTTCCAAGAGACCCAGTACTTC. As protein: CASSPGGAFQETQYF.

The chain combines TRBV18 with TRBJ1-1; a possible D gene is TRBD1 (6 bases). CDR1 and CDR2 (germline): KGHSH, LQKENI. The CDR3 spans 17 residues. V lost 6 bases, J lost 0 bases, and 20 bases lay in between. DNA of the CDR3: TGTGCCAGCTCGCGACTCTGGACAGCACAAATGAACACTGAAGCTTTCTTT. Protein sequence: CASSRLWTAQMNTEAFF.

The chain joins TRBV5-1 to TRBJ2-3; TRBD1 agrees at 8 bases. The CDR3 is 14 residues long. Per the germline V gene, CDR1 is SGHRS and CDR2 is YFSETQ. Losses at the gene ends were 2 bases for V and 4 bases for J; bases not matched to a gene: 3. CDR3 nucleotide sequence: TGCGCCAGCAGCTTCCGCAGGGGGCCAGATACGCAGTATTTT. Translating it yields CASSFRRGPDTQYF.

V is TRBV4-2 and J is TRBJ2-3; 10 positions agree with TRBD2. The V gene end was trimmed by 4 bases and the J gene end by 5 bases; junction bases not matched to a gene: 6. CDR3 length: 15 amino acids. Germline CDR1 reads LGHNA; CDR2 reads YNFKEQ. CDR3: CASSPVAGGGDTQYF. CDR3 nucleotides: TGTGCCAGCAGCCCCGTAGCGGGAGGAGGAGATACGCAGTATTTT.

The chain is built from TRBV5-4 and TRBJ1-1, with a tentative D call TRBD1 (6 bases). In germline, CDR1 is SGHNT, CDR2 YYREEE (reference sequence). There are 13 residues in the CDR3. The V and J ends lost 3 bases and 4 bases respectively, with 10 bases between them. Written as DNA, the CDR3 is TGTGCCAGCAGCTCCAACAGGGCCACTGAAGCTTTCTTT. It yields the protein CASSSNRATEAFF.

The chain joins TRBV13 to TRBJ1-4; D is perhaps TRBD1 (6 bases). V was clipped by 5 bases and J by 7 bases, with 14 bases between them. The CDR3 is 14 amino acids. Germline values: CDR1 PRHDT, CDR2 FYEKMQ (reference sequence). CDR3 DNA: TGTGCCAGCAGCCTAAAACAGGGCGGTGAAAAACTGTTTTTT. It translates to CASSLKQGGEKLFF.

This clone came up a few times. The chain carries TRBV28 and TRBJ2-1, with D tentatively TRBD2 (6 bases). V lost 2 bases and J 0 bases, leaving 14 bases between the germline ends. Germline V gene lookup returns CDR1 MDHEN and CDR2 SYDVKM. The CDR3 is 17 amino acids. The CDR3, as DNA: TGTGCCAGCAGTTTAGGCCATAGCGGCCGCTCCTACAATGAGCAGTTCTTC. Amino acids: CASSLGHSGRSYNEQFF.

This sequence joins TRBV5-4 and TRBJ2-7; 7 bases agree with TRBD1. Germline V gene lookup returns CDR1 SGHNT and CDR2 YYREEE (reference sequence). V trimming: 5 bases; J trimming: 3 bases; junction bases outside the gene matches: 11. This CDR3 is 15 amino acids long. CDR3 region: CASSSGTEFVYEQYF. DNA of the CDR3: TGTGCCAGCAGTTCCGGGACAGAATTTGTCTACGAGCAGTACTTC.

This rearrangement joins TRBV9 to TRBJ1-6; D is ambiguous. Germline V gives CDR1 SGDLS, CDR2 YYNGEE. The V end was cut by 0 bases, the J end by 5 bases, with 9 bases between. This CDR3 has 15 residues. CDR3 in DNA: TGTGCCAGCAGCGTAGGGCCTGCGGATAATTCACCCCTCCACTTT. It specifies CASSVGPADNSPLHF.

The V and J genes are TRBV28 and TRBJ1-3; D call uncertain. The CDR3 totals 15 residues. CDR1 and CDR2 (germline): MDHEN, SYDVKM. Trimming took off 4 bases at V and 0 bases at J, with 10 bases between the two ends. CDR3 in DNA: TGTGCCAGCAGTTACCTTACAGACTCTGGAAACACCATATATTTT. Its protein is CASSYLTDSGNTIYF.

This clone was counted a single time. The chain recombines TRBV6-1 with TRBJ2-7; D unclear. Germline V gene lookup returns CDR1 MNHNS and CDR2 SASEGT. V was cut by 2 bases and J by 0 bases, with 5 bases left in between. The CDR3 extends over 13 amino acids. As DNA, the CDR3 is TGTGCCAGCAGTGAAACAGTCTCCTACGAGCAGTACTTC. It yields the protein CASSETVSYEQYF.

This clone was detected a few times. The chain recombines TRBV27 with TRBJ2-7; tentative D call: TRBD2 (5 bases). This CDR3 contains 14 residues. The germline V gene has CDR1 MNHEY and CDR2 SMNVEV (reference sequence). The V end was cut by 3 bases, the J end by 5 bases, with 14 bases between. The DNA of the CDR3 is TGTGCCAGCAGTTTCACTCTAGCCCGCCACGAGCAGTACTTC. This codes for CASSFTLARHEQYF.

In nucleotides, the CDR3 is TGTGCCAGCAGCGTAGCCTCCGGGACAGGGGTCACCGGGGAGCTGTTTTTT. Amino acids: CASSVASGTGVTGELFF. The rearrangement links TRBV9 to TRBJ2-2; 10 bases fit TRBD1. The CDR3 covers 17 residues. J lost 4 bases, V lost 0 bases, and 6 bases had no gene match. Germline V gene lookup returns CDR1 SGDLS and CDR2 YYNGEE. The variable domain in full, with the rest retrieved from reference TRBV9 and TRBJ2-2, is DSGVTQTPKHLITATGQRVTLRCSPRSGDLSVYWYQQSLDQGLQFLIQYYNGEERAKGNILERFSAQQFPDLHSELNLSSLELGDSALYFCASSVASGTGVTGELFFGEGSRLTVL.

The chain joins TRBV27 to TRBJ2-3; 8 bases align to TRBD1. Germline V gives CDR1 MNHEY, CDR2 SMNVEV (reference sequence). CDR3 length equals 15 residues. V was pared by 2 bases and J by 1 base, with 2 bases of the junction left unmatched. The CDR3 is CASSLGQGRTDTQYF. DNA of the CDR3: TGTGCCAGCAGTTTAGGACAGGGCCGCACAGATACGCAGTATTTT.

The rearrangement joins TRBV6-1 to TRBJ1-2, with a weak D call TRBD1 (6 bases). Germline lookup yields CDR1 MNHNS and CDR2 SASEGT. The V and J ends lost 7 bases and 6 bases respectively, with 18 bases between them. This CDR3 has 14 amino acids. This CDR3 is CASIKTGLGHGYTF. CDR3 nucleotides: TGTGCCAGCATTAAGACAGGCCTCGGTCATGGCTACACCTTC.